This TCR beta chain was sequenced during a study of blood T cell repertoires in COVID-19. Overall study: The origin of the acute and convalescent COVID-19 samples was the United States, Italy and Spain.

Authors' data handling: Reference gene primer amplification in the assay estimated nucleated cell counts. Sequencing was performed with immunoSEQ multiplex PCR; in TCRdb, only in-frame clones are kept and a portion is missing. V, J and clone size were drawn from that table, and D and trimming were deduced from the DNA. The sample lists some 120,000 clones, around 87% occurring once. The CDR3 extends over 15 amino acids. The V and J ends lost 3 bases and 2 bases respectively, with 13 bases between them. CDR1 and CDR2 (germline): LNHDA, SQIVND (reference sequence). The chain combines TRBV19 with TRBJ1-1; a weak D match, TRBD1 (5 bases). The TCR was taken from a man in his fifties or sixties with acute or convalescent COVID-19. The sample consisted of peripheral blood. The CDR3 DNA sequence: TGTGCCAGTAGTATTTCTGGGGGGGTTAACACTGAAGCTTTCTTT. It specifies CASSISGGVNTEAFF.